A selection of T cell receptor beta chains follows, all from one sample in a study of early stage breast cancer tumors. Profiling relied on immunoSEQ multiplex PCR, and the TCRdb table lists in-frame clones only, not all of them. This table has tens of thousands of clones, about three quarters appearing once. Material: blood. Receptor source: a person aged 35-49 years with breast cancer. The CDR3 runs from the conserved cysteine through the conserved F or W. D genes are given only for firm matches. Part of the rows lack a size; the others show once, few, many or a class for expanded clones.

TRBV18	.	TRBJ1-3	.	CASRGTGPSGNTIYF	TGTGCCAGCCGAGGAACAGGTCCCTCTGGAAACACCATATATTTT
TRBV5-6	few	TRBJ2-7	.	CASSSPNYEQYF	TGTGCCAGCAGCTCGCCAAACTACGAGCAGTACTTC
TRBV19	few	TRBJ2-7	.	CASSIGTPYEQYF	TGTGCCAGTAGTATCGGCACCCCCTACGAGCAGTACTTC
TRBV5-1	once	TRBJ1-1	.	CASSVGLNTEAFF	TGCGCCAGCAGCGTGGGATTAAACACTGAAGCTTTCTTT
TRBV29-1	.	TRBJ2-1	TRBD2	CSVEATTSDEQFF	TGCAGCGTTGAAGCGACGACTAGCGATGAGCAGTTCTTC
TRBV19	few	TRBJ2-6	.	CASSPSGGANVLTF	TGTGCCAGTAGTCCCTCGGGAGGGGCCAACGTCCTGACTTTC
TRBV15	.	TRBJ2-5	.	CATSRDRPSRETQYF	TGTGCCACCAGCAGAGATCGACCTTCCAGGGAGACCCAGTACTTC
TRBV6-1	.	TRBJ2-7	.	CASSPLGYEQYF	TGTGCCAGCAGTCCGCTCGGCTACGAGCAGTACTTC
TRBV7-8	few	TRBJ2-7	TRBD1	CASRLGQGWSYEQYF	TGTGCCAGCAGACTCGGACAGGGGTGGTCCTACGAGCAGTACTTC
TRBV6-5	.	TRBJ2-5	TRBD2	CASSYGGRIGETQYF	TGTGCCAGCAGTTACGGCGGGAGGATTGGGGAGACCCAGTACTTC